This T cell receptor beta chain was identified during a study of a mutant IDH1 vaccine in newly diagnosed glioma. The sample's time point: baseline, week 1 (first vaccination visit). Treatment of the sample: pre-vaccination baseline after standard-of-care therapy. Generated by immunoSEQ multiplex PCR, the TCRdb table keeps only in-frame clones and is missing some. The repertoire holds 40,000 or so clones, 80% to 95% seen once, with 18% in the top ten. V was cut by 0 bases and J by 4 bases, with 7 bases left in between. From germline, CDR1 is SGDLS and CDR2 YYNGEE. This CDR3 contains 13 residues. The clonotype originates from a man between 18 and 35 years old with glioma. This material consisted of PBMCs, taken from a glioma patient treated with radiotherapy, temozolomide or both. The rearrangement joins TRBV9 to TRBJ2-5; no firm D call. CDR3 region: CASSVEAGETQYF. In DNA, the CDR3 is TGTGCCAGCAGCGTAGAGGCCGGAGAGACCCAGTACTTC.